The 22 T cell receptor beta chains reported below all come from one sample, sequenced in a study of blood T cell repertoires in COVID-19. The assay was immunoSEQ multiplex PCR, and TCRdb's table has in-frame clones only and misses some. The sample yields some 350,000 clones, around 87% seen once. The sample comprised peripheral blood. Receptors originate from a man between 18 and 35 years old with active or convalescent COVID-19.

The V gene is TRBV6-2 or TRBV6-3, the J gene TRBJ1-4, with TRBD1 as a possible D gene (5 bases). From germline, CDR1 is MNHEY and CDR2 SVGEGT. Trimming removed 3 bases at V and 7 bases at J, with 15 bases between. The CDR3 sequence is 15 residues long. The CDR3 coding sequence is TGTGCCAGCAGTTATCCATCAGGGTTGGGTGAAAAACTGTTTTTT. Translation gives CASSYPSGLGEKLFF.

The rearrangement uses TRBV5-6 and TRBJ1-4; D remains ambiguous. V lost 4 bases to trimming and J lost 5 bases, with 15 bases between them. Germline CDR1 reads SGHDT; CDR2 reads YYEEEE. This CDR3 comprises 15 residues. CDR3 amino acids: CASSKEEEVNEKLFF. The CDR3 DNA is TGTGCCAGCAGCAAAGAGGAGGAGGTAAATGAAAAACTGTTTTTT.

Only a few counts were recorded for this clone. The chain couples TRBV7-2 to TRBJ2-2; 7 positions match TRBD1. Germline trimming cut 2 bases from V and 1 base from J; bases unmatched to any gene: 1. This CDR3 is built from 15 residues. In germline, CDR1 is SGHTA, CDR2 FQGNSA. In nucleotides, the CDR3 is TGTGCCAGCAGCTTACGGACAGGGAACACCGGGGAGCTGTTTTTT. This translates into CASSLRTGNTGELFF.

The chain combines TRBV4-3 with TRBJ1-2, with a possible D match to TRBD1 (6 bases). V lost 5 bases and J 6 bases, leaving 22 bases between the germline ends. The CDR3 covers 16 residues. From germline, CDR1 is LGHNA and CDR2 YSLEER. CDR3 sequence: CASSSNGRGASNGYTF. In nucleotides, the CDR3 is TGCGCCAGCAGCTCCAATGGGCGGGGGGCGTCAAATGGCTACACCTTC.

This clone was seen a handful of times. The chain is built from TRBV27 and TRBJ2-2; 12 bases line up with TRBD1. The CDR3 runs to 16 residues. V lost 8 bases and J lost 6; bases outside the gene matches: 10. Germline assignment: CDR1 MNHEY and CDR2 SMNVEV (reference sequence). The CDR3 region is CASYPGGQGASGELFF. The DNA of the CDR3 is TGTGCCAGCTATCCAGGGGGACAGGGGGCATCCGGGGAGCTGTTTTTT.

This clone appeared once. At the DNA level, this CDR3 is encoded by other sequences in the same sample as well. CDR3 bases: TGCGCCAGCAGCCAAGACAGGGTTGGCTATGGCTACACCTTC. This gives the protein CASSQDRVGYGYTF. The chain couples TRBV4-3 to TRBJ1-2; maybe TRBD1 (5 bases). Germline CDR1 reads LGHNA; CDR2 reads YSLEER. V lost 0 bases and J lost 4, with 9 bases in between. The CDR3 spans 14 residues.

A note on this clone: Other nucleotide sequences in the sample specify the same CDR3. The CDR3 DNA reads TGTGCCATCAGTGAGTCTACAGGGTTGAACACTGAAGCTTTCTTT. Its protein product is CAISESTGLNTEAFF. This rearrangement joins TRBV10-3 to TRBJ1-1; tentatively, D is TRBD1 (6 bases). With 0 bases removed from V and 0 bases from J, the gap between germline ends came to 8 bases. The CDR3 totals 15 residues. Germline CDR1 ENHRY, CDR2 SYGVKD.

The rearrangement uses TRBV7-9 and TRBJ1-1; 7 bases fit TRBD1. The V gene's germline CDR1 is SEHNR and CDR2 FQNEAQ (reference sequence). CDR3 size: 14 residues. The V and J ends lost 2 bases and 7 bases, in that order; junction bases with no gene match: 7. CDR3 residues: CASSLRGRIVEAFF. The CDR3 nucleotides are TGTGCCAGCAGCTTAAGGGGGCGCATTGTTGAAGCTTTCTTT.

This clone was counted only a few times. The rearrangement uses TRBV2 and TRBJ2-3; D gene uncertain. The V end lost 3 bases, the J end lost 2 bases, and 6 bases lay between the germline ends. The CDR3 is 13 residues long. The germline CDR1 and CDR2 sequences are SNHLY and FYNNEI. The CDR3 loop is CASSELVTDTQYF. For the CDR3, the DNA is TGTGCCAGCAGTGAGCTAGTCACAGATACGCAGTATTTT.

This chain joins TRBV5-4 and TRBJ1-3; unclear D gene. The CDR3 loop spans 15 amino acids. Trimming cost V 4 bases and J 4 bases, with 15 bases left between them. The germline V gene encodes CDR1 SGHNT and CDR2 YYREEE (reference sequence). This CDR3 is CASSHPGVRGNTIYF. The CDR3 DNA is TGTGCCAGCAGCCACCCCGGGGTTCGAGGAAACACCATATATTTT.

V gene TRBV12-3 or TRBV12-4 combines with J gene TRBJ2-1; TRBD1 aligns across 9 bases. With V trimmed by 6 bases and J by 10 bases, 4 bases remained unmatched. CDR3 length: 12 amino acids. The CDR3 protein is CASRWDRAEQFF. The CDR3 DNA is TGTGCCAGCAGATGGGACAGGGCAGAGCAGTTCTTC.

The rearrangement links TRBV11-2 to TRBJ1-6; tentatively, D is TRBD1 (5 bases). The V and J ends lost 1 base and 3 bases respectively, with 7 bases between them. The CDR3 runs to 15 residues. Germline V gives CDR1 SGHAT, CDR2 FQNNGV. DNA of the CDR3: TGTGCCAGCAGCTTAGGACAGCACTATAATTCACCCCTCCACTTT. Residues: CASSLGQHYNSPLHF.

The rearrangement uses TRBV18 and TRBJ2-2, with D uncertain. CDR1 and CDR2 from the germline V gene are KGHSH and LQKENI. The CDR3 covers 14 residues. V lost 3 bases and J 3 bases, leaving 8 bases between the germline ends. CDR3 in amino acids: CASSPSLDTGELFF. CDR3 bases: TGTGCCAGCTCACCTTCACTGGACACCGGGGAGCTGTTTTTT.

The J gene is TRBJ1-1, the V gene TRBV5-1, with D maybe TRBD1 (5 bases). Trimming left V 4 bases short and J 6 bases short, with 13 bases between. Germline V gives CDR1 SGHRS, CDR2 YFSETQ. The CDR3 contains 13 residues. The CDR3 DNA follows: TGCGCCAGCAGCCTACAGGTTGGCGCTGAAGCTTTCTTT. Amino acid sequence: CASSLQVGAEAFF.

The V gene is TRBV6-2 or TRBV6-3, the J gene TRBJ2-1; 7 bases fit TRBD2. The CDR3 consists of 16 residues. Germline V gene data show CDR1 as MNHEY and CDR2 as SVGEGT. J was trimmed by 8 bases and V by 6 bases; bases with no gene match: 16. CDR3 region: CASSTLWEGHVDEQFF. CDR3 bases: TGTGCCAGCAGCACGCTATGGGAGGGCCATGTTGATGAGCAGTTCTTC.

V gene TRBV19 combines with J gene TRBJ2-1, with TRBD2 matching over 11 bases. CDR1 LNHDA and CDR2 SQIVND come from the germline V gene (reference sequence). With V trimmed by 5 bases and J by 10 bases, 13 bases remained unmatched. The CDR3 is made up of 16 amino acids. CDR3 loop: CASSARTSGRTREQFF. In DNA, the CDR3 is TGTGCCAGTAGTGCACGGACTAGCGGGCGAACCCGGGAGCAGTTCTTC.

This clone appeared a single time. The rearrangement joins TRBV27 to TRBJ2-1; TRBD2 might be the D (6 bases). Trimming removed 5 bases from V and 4 bases from J, with 9 bases in between. The CDR3 runs to 13 residues. CDR1 MNHEY and CDR2 SMNVEV come from the germline V gene (reference sequence). The CDR3 loop reads CASSPSDYNEQFF. The CDR3 region has the DNA TGTGCCAGCAGTCCTAGCGATTACAATGAGCAGTTCTTC.

This sequence joins TRBV5-1 and TRBJ1-1; unclear D gene. The CDR3 has 14 residues. CDR1 and CDR2 (germline): SGHRS, YFSETQ. The V end was cut by 0 bases, the J end by 1 base, with 7 bases between. CDR3 DNA sequence: TGCGCCAGCAGCTTGGATGGCGGGAACACTGAAGCTTTCTTT. This translates into CASSLDGGNTEAFF.

The rearrangement links TRBV2 to TRBJ2-2; 8 positions agree with TRBD2. The CDR3 totals 15 residues. Germline V lookup: CDR1 SNHLY, CDR2 FYNNEI. The junction had 4 bases not matched to a gene; V was cut back by 2 bases and J by 5 bases. CDR3 region: CASSERGLATGELFF. In DNA, the CDR3 is TGTGCCAGCAGTGAACGTGGACTAGCAACCGGGGAGCTGTTTTTT.

The chain is built from TRBV29-1 and TRBJ2-1; D ambiguous. Germline V gene data show CDR1 as SQVTM and CDR2 as ANQGSEA. The V gene lost 5 bases and the J gene lost 1 base, with 12 bases spanning the gap. This CDR3 has 14 amino acids. The CDR3 here is CSVRRIFSYNEQFF. The CDR3 DNA reads as TGCAGCGTTCGCAGGATTTTTTCCTACAATGAGCAGTTCTTC.

The chain combines TRBV7-2 with TRBJ1-2, with a tentative D call TRBD1 (5 bases). Germline CDR1 reads SGHTA; CDR2 reads FQGNSA. The CDR3 sequence is 14 residues long. Trimming left V 6 bases short and J 2 bases short, with 13 bases between. DNA of the CDR3: TGTGCCAGCAGGAGAGAACGGGGGAACTATGGCTACACCTTC. Its translation is CASRRERGNYGYTF.

V and J are TRBV4-3 and TRBJ1-1, with 8 bases that match TRBD1. This CDR3 contains 14 residues. V lost 1 base and J lost 4; bases outside the gene matches: 2. Germline lookup yields CDR1 LGHNA and CDR2 YSLEER. The CDR3 spells CASSQGTGTTEAFF. CDR3 nucleotides: TGCGCCAGCAGCCAAGGGACAGGGACCACTGAAGCTTTCTTT.